One sample yielded the 2 T cell receptor beta chains listed below, sequenced in a study of chemoradiotherapy in HPV16-positive cancers. Assay used: immunoSEQ multiplex PCR; TCRdb lists only in-frame clones, some missing. The data show just under 40,000 clones, about 77% seen once. The source was blood, collected from a patient who underwent chemoradiotherapy. Receptors originate from a human donor with HPV-associated anogenital cancer.

The chain links TRBV5-1 to TRBJ1-1, with D tentatively TRBD1 (6 bases). The CDR3 is made up of 13 amino acids. Trimming took off 3 bases at V and 8 bases at J, with 14 bases between the two ends. Germline CDR1 SGHRS, CDR2 YFSETQ. CDR3 DNA sequence: TGCGCCAGCAGCTCCGACGGGGGGACAGAAGCTTTCTTT. Protein: CASSSDGGTEAFF.

This chain links TRBV5-1 with TRBJ1-1; 10 bases match TRBD1. Trimming cost V 5 bases and J 1 base; bases outside gene matches: 2. From germline, CDR1 is SGHRS and CDR2 YFSETQ. This CDR3 contains 14 residues. The CDR3 nucleotides read TGCGCCAGCAGTAGGGACAGGGGGAACACTGAAGCTTTCTTT. Translating gives CASSRDRGNTEAFF.